This T cell receptor beta chain is from a study of blood T cell repertoires in COVID-19. Background on the study: Both acute and convalescent COVID-19 samples were obtained from the United States, Italy and Spain.

In the original workflow: Reference gene primers were amplified, and this amplification served to estimate nucleated cell counts. Assay used: immunoSEQ multiplex PCR; TCRdb lists only in-frame clones, some missing. The V and J calls and clone size come from that table; D and trimming were worked out from the DNA. This sample yields under 250,000 clones, of which roughly four fifths are seen a single time; approximately 1.4% belongs to the top ten. Enrolled through a virtual design, the participants were between roughly 18 and 90 years of age and came from under 25 US areas. Participants' reported clinical history set cohort assignment. The V gene's germline CDR1 is SNHLY and CDR2 FYNNEI. Germline trimming cut 7 bases from V and 4 bases from J; bases unmatched to any gene: 7. CDR3 length: 14 amino acids.

The rearrangement links TRBV2 to TRBJ2-7; TRBD2 agrees at 10 bases. The sequence was obtained from a woman aged 40 to 50 with acute COVID-19. The sample was PBMCs or T cells enriched from blood (not recorded which). The CDR3 DNA is TGTGCCAGCAAGACTAGCGGGTCACAATACGAGCAGTACTTC. As protein: CASKTSGSQYEQYF. The complete variable domain, with remaining parts taken from reference TRBV2 and TRBJ2-7, reads EPEVTQTPSHQVTQMGQEVILRCVPISNHLYFYWYRQILGQKVEFLVSFYNNEISEKSEIFDDQFSVERPDGSNFTLKIRSTKLEDSAMYFCASKTSGSQYEQYFGPGTRLTVT.